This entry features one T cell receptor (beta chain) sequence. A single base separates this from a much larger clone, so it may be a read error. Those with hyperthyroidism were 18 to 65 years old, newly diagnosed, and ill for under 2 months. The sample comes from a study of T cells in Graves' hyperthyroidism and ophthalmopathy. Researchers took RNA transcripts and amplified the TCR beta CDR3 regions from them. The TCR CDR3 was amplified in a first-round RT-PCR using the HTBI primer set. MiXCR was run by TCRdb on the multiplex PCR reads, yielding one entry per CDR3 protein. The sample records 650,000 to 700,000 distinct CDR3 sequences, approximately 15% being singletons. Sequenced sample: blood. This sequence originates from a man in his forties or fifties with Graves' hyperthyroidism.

CDR3 nucleotide sequence: TGTGCCACCAGTGACAACACCCAACCCGGGGCAGGGGGCTACGAGCAGTCCTTC. Translating it yields CATSDNTQPGAGGYEQSF. The genes are TRBV24-1 and TRBJ2-7; 8 nucleotides match TRBD1. This CDR3 region has 18 residues. From germline, CDR1 is KGHDR and CDR2 SFDVKD.